Listed below are T cell receptor beta chains from one sample, sequenced in a study of OX40 agonist ivuxolimab in advanced cancers. TCRdb's copy holds only in-frame clones and misses some; the assay was immunoSEQ multiplex PCR. The data show about 72,000 clones, approximately 90% seen once. The source was CD4+ or CD8+ T cells sorted from blood, collected in a trial of the OX40 agonist ivuxolimab. These receptors came from an adult with an advanced solid tumor such as melanoma, head and neck, liver or kidney cancer. CDR3s include the opening cysteine and the closing phenylalanine or tryptophan. The order of the fields is J gene, V gene, CDR3 protein.

J: TRBJ2-1; V: TRBV7-2; CDR3: CASNPWVGSYNEQFF
J: TRBJ2-7; V: TRBV11-3; CDR3: CASSLRGTTFDEQYF
J: TRBJ2-1; V: TRBV7-8; CDR3: CASSFSGNEQFF
J: TRBJ1-1; V: TRBV29-1; CDR3: CSARDRPAEAFF
J: TRBJ1-3; V: TRBV27; CDR3: CASSAQISGNTIYF
J: TRBJ2-2; V: TRBV19; CDR3: CASSILVTGELFF
J: TRBJ2-1; V: TRBV13; CDR3: CASSPLAGGGNEQFF
J: TRBJ2-7; V: TRBV27; CDR3: CASRPGGSVYEQYF
J: TRBJ1-5; V: TRBV19; CDR3: CASALGSRGTNQPQHF
J: TRBJ2-3; V: TRBV9; CDR3: CASSDSGEDTQYF
J: TRBJ1-2; V: TRBV2; CDR3: CASSDRVPSDYGYTF
J: TRBJ1-1; V: TRBV6-4; CDR3: CASSDRTGTEAFF
J: TRBJ1-1; V: TRBV5-1; CDR3: CASSFRANTEAFF
J: TRBJ2-3; V: TRBV7-6; CDR3: CASSFDSEVPTDTQYF
J: TRBJ2-3; V: TRBV4-2; CDR3: CASSLGLAELTDTQYF
J: TRBJ2-1; V: TRBV28; CDR3: CASSLPHRDTEQFF
J: TRBJ2-2; V: TRBV15; CDR3: CATSRDSPRDRENTGELFF
J: TRBJ2-5; V: TRBV27; CDR3: CAVSKGETQYF
J: TRBJ2-7; V: TRBV6-5; CDR3: CASSYGQGIYEQYF
J: TRBJ2-1; V: TRBV14; CDR3: CASSLGWSSYNEQFF
J: TRBJ2-7; V: TRBV19; CDR3: CASSHGTGVSYEQYF
J: TRBJ2-7; V: TRBV19; CDR3: CASSMGGPSYEQYF
J: TRBJ2-7; V: TRBV15; CDR3: CATSRALAGGPGLYEQYF
J: TRBJ2-1; V: TRBV10-2; CDR3: CASSESWRGANNEQFF
J: TRBJ2-3; V: TRBV4-2; CDR3: CASSQDPGTGTDTQYF
J: TRBJ1-2; V: TRBV4-3; CDR3: CASSQDGAGIYGYTF
J: TRBJ1-6; V: TRBV13; CDR3: CASSLMQAGPYHSPLHF
J: TRBJ2-2; V: TRBV7-9; CDR3: CASSRGANTGELFF
J: TRBJ1-5; V: TRBV4-1; CDR3: CASSRTANQPQHF
J: TRBJ2-7; V: TRBV7-9; CDR3: CASSQDRYEQYF
J: TRBJ2-1; V: TRBV11-3; CDR3: CASSRLAGGPGNEQFF
J: TRBJ2-2; V: TRBV28; CDR3: CASSDLRGELFF
J: TRBJ1-1; V: TRBV2; CDR3: CASRDGAWNTEAFF
J: TRBJ2-7; V: TRBV9; CDR3: CASSVGGGTYEQYF
J: TRBJ2-7; V: TRBV19; CDR3: CASSTSRTSGIYYEQYF
J: TRBJ2-7; V: TRBV7-6; CDR3: CASSWQGSSYEQYF
J: TRBJ2-5; V: TRBV7-9; CDR3: CASSPPAVQETQYF
J: TRBJ2-3; V: TRBV27; CDR3: CASSLTTSGADTQYF
J: TRBJ2-7; V: TRBV7-8; CDR3: CASSFSGRAYEQYF
J: TRBJ1-6; V: TRBV15; CDR3: CATTGDRGYNSPLHF
J: TRBJ1-6; V: TRBV7-9; CDR3: CASSRTRDWNSPLHF
J: TRBJ2-7; V: TRBV27; CDR3: CASSWDGTTTYEQYF
J: TRBJ1-1; V: TRBV6-1; CDR3: CASSGRGFEAFF